This paragraph covers one T cell receptor (beta chain) sequence. Its target is unknown. This CDR3 has 16 amino acids. Trimming cost V 4 bases and J 0 bases; bases outside gene matches: 5. From germline, CDR1 is SGHAT and CDR2 FQNNGV. This sample was taken from a study of PD-1 blockade in classical Hodgkin lymphoma. Every one of the patients relapsed after autologous stem cell transplantation (brentuximab vedotin exposure was variable). Complete response, partial response or progressive disease constituted the best responses recorded. This table comes from immunoSEQ multiplex PCR, and its TCRdb copy is limited to in-frame clones, with some not included. Found here are 35,000 or so clones, 69% of them singletons; the top ten hold roughly 15%. General study results and limits: TCR diversity in CD4+, not CD8+, cells rose significantly by C4D1. Newly diagnosed patients were reported to exhibit reduced baseline TCR diversity relative to healthy donors. Partial responders and progressors had significantly lower baseline TCR diversity.

This chain links TRBV11-2 with TRBJ2-4, with 8 bases fitting TRBD1. This sequence was found in a human donor with classical Hodgkin lymphoma. Source: peripheral blood mononuclear cells (PBMCs), taken before the second cycle of nivolumab. The CDR3 DNA sequence: TGTGCCAGCAGCTATGGACAGGGACTAGCCAAAAACATTCAGTACTTC. Translation gives CASSYGQGLAKNIQYF.